Only a few counts were recorded for the clone carrying this TCR beta chain. Irradiated, violet-dye-labeled stimulator cells, some 200,000 in number, were plated with some 200,000 CFSE-labeled responder cells. CDR1 is MNHEY, CDR2 SMNVEV, per germline (reference sequence). The V segment lost 5 bases and the J segment 2 bases; nucleotides outside the gene matches: 8. CDR3 length: 15 amino acids. TCRdb's table, derived via immunoSEQ multiplex PCR, lists solely in-frame clones and lacks some. Of tens of thousands of clones in the sample, 30% to 40% were seen once. This sample is drawn from a study of graft-versus-host responses after intestinal transplantation.

The TCR sequence derives from a human patient who received an intestinal transplant. Sequencing used alloreactive CD8+ T cells from a mixed lymphocyte reaction culture, obtained before intestinal transplant. Subset meaning: CFSE-low proliferating T cells sorted from roughly six-day pre-transplant mixed lymphocyte reaction (GvH or HvG direction). The chain uses TRBV27 and TRBJ2-7; 8 positions match TRBD2. In DNA form, the CDR3 reads TGTGCCAGCAGTGACGATCTAGCGGGTGCCTACGAGCAGTACTTC. This gives the protein CASSDDLAGAYEQYF.